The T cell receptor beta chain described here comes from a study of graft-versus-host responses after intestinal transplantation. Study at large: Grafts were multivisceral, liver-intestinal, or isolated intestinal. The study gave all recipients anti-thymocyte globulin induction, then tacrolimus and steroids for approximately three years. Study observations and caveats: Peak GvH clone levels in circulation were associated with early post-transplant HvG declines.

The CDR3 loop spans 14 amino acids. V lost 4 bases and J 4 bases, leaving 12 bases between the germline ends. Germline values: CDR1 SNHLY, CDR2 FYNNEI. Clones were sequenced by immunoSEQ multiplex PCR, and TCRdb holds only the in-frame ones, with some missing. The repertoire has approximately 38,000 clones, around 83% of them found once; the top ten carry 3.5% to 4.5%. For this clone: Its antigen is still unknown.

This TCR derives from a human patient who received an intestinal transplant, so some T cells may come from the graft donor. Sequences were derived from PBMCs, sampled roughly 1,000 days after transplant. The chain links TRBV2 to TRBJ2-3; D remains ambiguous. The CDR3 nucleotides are TGTGCCAGCAGTGGGAACAGAAGGGCAGATACGCAGTATTTT. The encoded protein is CASSGNRRADTQYF.